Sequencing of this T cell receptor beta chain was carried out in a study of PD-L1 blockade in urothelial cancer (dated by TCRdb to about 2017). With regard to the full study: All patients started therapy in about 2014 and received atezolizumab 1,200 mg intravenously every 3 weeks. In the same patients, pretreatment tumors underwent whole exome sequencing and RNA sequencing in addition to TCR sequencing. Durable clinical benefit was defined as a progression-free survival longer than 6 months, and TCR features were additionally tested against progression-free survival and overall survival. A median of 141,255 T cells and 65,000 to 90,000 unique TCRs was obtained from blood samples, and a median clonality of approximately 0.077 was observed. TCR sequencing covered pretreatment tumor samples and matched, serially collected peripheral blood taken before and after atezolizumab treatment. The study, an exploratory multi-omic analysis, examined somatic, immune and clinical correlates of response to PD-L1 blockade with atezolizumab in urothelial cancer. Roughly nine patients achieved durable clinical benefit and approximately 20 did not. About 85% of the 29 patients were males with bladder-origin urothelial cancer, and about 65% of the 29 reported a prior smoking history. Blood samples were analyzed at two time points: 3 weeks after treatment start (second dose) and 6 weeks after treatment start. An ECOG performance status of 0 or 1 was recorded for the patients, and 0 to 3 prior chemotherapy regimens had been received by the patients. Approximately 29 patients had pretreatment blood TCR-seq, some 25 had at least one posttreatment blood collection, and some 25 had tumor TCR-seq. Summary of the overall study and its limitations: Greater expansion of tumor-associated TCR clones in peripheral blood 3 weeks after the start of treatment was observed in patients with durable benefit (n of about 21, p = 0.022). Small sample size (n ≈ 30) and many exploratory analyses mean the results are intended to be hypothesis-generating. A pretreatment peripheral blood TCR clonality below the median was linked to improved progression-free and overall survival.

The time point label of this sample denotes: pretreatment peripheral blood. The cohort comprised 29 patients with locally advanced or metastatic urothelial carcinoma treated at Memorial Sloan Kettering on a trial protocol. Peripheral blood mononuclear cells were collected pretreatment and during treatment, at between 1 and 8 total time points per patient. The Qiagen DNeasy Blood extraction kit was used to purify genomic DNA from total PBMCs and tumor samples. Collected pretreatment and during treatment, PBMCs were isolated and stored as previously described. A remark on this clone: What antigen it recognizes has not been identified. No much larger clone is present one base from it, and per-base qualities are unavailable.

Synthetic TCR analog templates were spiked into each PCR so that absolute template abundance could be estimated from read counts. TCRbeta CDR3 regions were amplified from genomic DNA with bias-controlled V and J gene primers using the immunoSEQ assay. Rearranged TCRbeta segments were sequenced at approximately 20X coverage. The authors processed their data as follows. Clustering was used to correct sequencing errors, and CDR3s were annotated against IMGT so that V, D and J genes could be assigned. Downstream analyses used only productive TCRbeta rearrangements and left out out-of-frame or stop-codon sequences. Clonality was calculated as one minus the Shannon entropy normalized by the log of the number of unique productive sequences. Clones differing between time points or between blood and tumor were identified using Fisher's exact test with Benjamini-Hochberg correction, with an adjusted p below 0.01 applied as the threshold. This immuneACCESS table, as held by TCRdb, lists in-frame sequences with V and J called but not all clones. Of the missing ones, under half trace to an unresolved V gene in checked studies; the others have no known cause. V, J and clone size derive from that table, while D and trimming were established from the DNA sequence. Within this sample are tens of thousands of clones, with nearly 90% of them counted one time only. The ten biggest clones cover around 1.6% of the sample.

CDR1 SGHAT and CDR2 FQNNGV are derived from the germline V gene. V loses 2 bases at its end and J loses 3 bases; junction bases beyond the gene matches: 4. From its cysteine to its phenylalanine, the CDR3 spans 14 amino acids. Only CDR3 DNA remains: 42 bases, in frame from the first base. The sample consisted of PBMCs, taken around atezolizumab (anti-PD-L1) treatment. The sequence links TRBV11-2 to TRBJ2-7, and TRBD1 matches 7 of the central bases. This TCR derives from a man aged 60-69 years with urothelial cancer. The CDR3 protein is CASSLIRDSYEQYF. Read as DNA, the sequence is TGTGCCAGCAGCTTAATTAGGGACAGCTACGAGCAGTACTTC. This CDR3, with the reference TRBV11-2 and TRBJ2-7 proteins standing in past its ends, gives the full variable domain EAGVAQSPRYKIIEKRQSVAFWCNPISGHATLYWYQQILGQGPKLLIQFQNNGVVDDSQLPKDRFSAERLKGVDSTLKIQPAKLEDSAVYLCASSLIRDSYEQYFGPGTRLTVT.